What follows are 24 T cell receptor beta chains derived from one specimen sequenced in a study of OX40 agonist ivuxolimab in advanced cancers. Clones were sequenced by immunoSEQ multiplex PCR, and TCRdb holds only the in-frame ones, with some missing. The sample lists roughly 79,000 clones, about 90% seen once, with approximately 1.5% in the top ten. Here the sequenced sample was CD4+ or CD8+ T cells sorted from blood, taken in a trial of the OX40 agonist ivuxolimab. Receptors originate from an adult with an advanced solid tumor such as melanoma, head and neck, liver or kidney cancer.

The chain has TRBV18 and TRBJ2-5, with a tentative D call TRBD1 (7 bases). V lost 5 bases, J lost 7 bases, and 20 bases lay in between. CDR1 KGHSH and CDR2 LQKENI come from the germline V gene. The CDR3 length is 15 residues. The CDR3 region is CASSSPGQQGGTQYF. CDR3 DNA: TGTGCCAGCTCATCCCCGGGACAGCAGGGGGGGACCCAGTACTTC.

The rearrangement uses TRBV11-2 and TRBJ2-4; D gene unclear. Deletions cut 4 bases from V and 0 bases from J, with 10 bases between. The CDR3 loop spans 15 amino acids. Germline V gene lookup returns CDR1 SGHAT and CDR2 FQNNGV. The CDR3 nucleotides read TGTGCCAGCAGCTCAATACGGGTAGCCAAAAACATTCAGTACTTC. Its protein product is CASSSIRVAKNIQYF.

This chain connects TRBV6-5 to TRBJ1-4; TRBD1 is a possible D gene (5 bases). CDR1 and CDR2 (germline): MNHEY, SVGAGI. Trimming removed 6 bases at V and 8 bases at J, with 13 bases between. The CDR3 consists of 13 residues. The DNA of the CDR3 is TGTGCCAGCAGCTCCGTGGGGGGGGAAAAACTGTTTTTT. Translated, it gives CASSSVGGEKLFF.

The V gene is TRBV19, the J gene TRBJ2-3; D possibly matches TRBD1 or TRBD2 (5 bases each). This CDR3 region has 15 residues. Germline CDR1 and CDR2: LNHDA and SQIVND (reference sequence). Trimming stripped 5 bases from V and 6 bases from J, with 18 bases between. The CDR3 reads CASSPRGISRDTQYF. The CDR3 DNA reads as TGTGCCAGTAGTCCACGGGGCATCTCCAGGGATACGCAGTATTTT.

CDR3 loop: CASSIAGRISGANVLTF. The CDR3 DNA follows: TGTGCCAGTAGTATAGCGGGGCGGATCTCTGGGGCCAACGTCCTGACTTTC. V and J are TRBV19 and TRBJ2-6; D possibly uses TRBD1 or TRBD2 (5 bases each). This CDR3 has 17 residues. Germline CDR1 reads LNHDA; CDR2 reads SQIVND (reference sequence). Trimming shortened V by 1 base and J by 0 bases, and 10 bases separated the two germline ends.

This chain links TRBV10-1 with TRBJ1-5; no definite D call. The germline V gene has CDR1 WNHNN and CDR2 SYGVQD (reference sequence). This CDR3 has 11 amino acids. Trimming left V 6 bases short and J 3 bases short, with 3 bases between. CDR3 in DNA: TGCGCCAGCAGAAACAATCAGCCCCAGCATTTT. Amino acid sequence: CASRNNQPQHF.

The chain uses TRBV4-2 and TRBJ2-5; D might be TRBD1 (5 bases). The germline V gene encodes CDR1 LGHNA and CDR2 YNFKEQ. Trimming removed 2 bases from V and 5 bases from J, with 15 bases in between. The CDR3 contains 15 residues. CDR3 loop: CASSQKGQGRETQYF. The CDR3 coding sequence is TGTGCCAGCAGCCAAAAAGGGCAGGGTCGGGAGACCCAGTACTTC.

The chain links TRBV11-2 to TRBJ2-2, with TRBD1 identical over 12 bases. The CDR3 has 16 amino acids. Germline V gene data show CDR1 as SGHAT and CDR2 as FQNNGV. Trimming took 2 bases from V and 7 from J; bases not matched to a gene: 5. This CDR3 is CASSLLGQGAVGELFF. The CDR3 DNA reads TGTGCCAGCAGCTTATTGGGACAGGGGGCAGTCGGGGAGCTGTTTTTT.

In DNA form, the CDR3 reads TGTGCCAGCAGCGTAGGGGATTTCACCGGGGAGCTGTTTTTT. Residues: CASSVGDFTGELFF. V is TRBV9 and J is TRBJ2-2; D is unresolved. Germline values: CDR1 SGDLS, CDR2 YYNGEE. The ends were cut back, 0 bases at V and 4 bases at J, with 7 bases in the middle. The CDR3 extends over 14 amino acids.

The rearrangement links TRBV5-5 to TRBJ2-7; D might be TRBD1 or TRBD2, each matching 5 bases. V gave up 4 bases and J gave up 4 bases, with 12 bases separating them. In germline, CDR1 is SGHKS, CDR2 YYEKEE (reference sequence). This CDR3 region has 13 residues. The DNA of the CDR3 is TGTGCCAGCAGCCGGGACCCCAATTACGAGCAGTACTTC. Translation gives CASSRDPNYEQYF.

The V gene is TRBV5-1, the J gene TRBJ2-5, with a possible D match to TRBD2 (6 bases). The CDR3 sequence is 14 residues long. V shed 1 base and J shed 3 bases, with 10 bases lying between them. The germline V gene encodes CDR1 SGHRS and CDR2 YFSETQ. CDR3 sequence reads: CASSLWREEETQYF. DNA for the CDR3: TGCGCCAGCAGCTTGTGGCGGGAAGAAGAGACCCAGTACTTC. The full variable domain, its missing parts supplied by reference TRBV5-1 and TRBJ2-5, is KAGVTQTPRYLIKTRGQQVTLSCSPISGHRSVSWYQQTPGQGLQFLFEYFSETQRNKGNFPGRFSGRQFSNSRSEMNVSTLELGDSALYLCASSLWREEETQYFGPGTRLLVL.

The V gene is TRBV28, the J gene TRBJ1-1; D remains unclear. V lost 6 bases to trimming and J lost 4 bases, with 15 bases between them. The CDR3 extends over 14 amino acids. The V gene's germline CDR1 is MDHEN and CDR2 SYDVKM. The CDR3 coding sequence is TGTGCCAGCAGATCCCCCATCCAGGTCACTGAAGCTTTCTTT. This codes for CASRSPIQVTEAFF.

The chain links TRBV5-1 to TRBJ1-4; D is perhaps TRBD1 (5 bases). Deletions cut 0 bases from V and 6 bases from J, with 9 bases between. The CDR3 contains 14 residues. The germline V gene has CDR1 SGHRS and CDR2 YFSETQ. CDR3 in amino acids: CASSLVGADEKLFF. CDR3 sequence (DNA): TGCGCCAGCAGCTTGGTCGGGGCTGATGAAAAACTGTTTTTT.

This clone was recorded only once. This chain joins TRBV2 and TRBJ1-1; D gene unclear. Trimming removed 2 bases at V and 6 bases at J, with 10 bases between. CDR1 is SNHLY and CDR2 is FYNNEI in the germline V gene. The CDR3 sequence is 13 residues long. DNA for the CDR3: TGTGCCAGCAGTGAAAGACCCCCGCCTGAAGCTTTCTTT. This sequence encodes CASSERPPPEAFF.

This clone is a singleton in its sample. The chain employs TRBV11-2 and TRBJ1-2, with 7 bases identical to TRBD1. V was clipped by 5 bases and J by 7 bases; unmatched bases: 19. This CDR3 has 17 residues. Germline CDR1 and CDR2: SGHAT and FQNNGV. CDR3 DNA: TGTGCCAGCAGCCTAGGGGCAGGGGGGCCGGTCGATCCTGGCTACACCTTC. It yields the protein CASSLGAGGPVDPGYTF.

This clone was observed a handful of times. The chain couples TRBV27 to TRBJ1-1, with D unresolved. V shed 4 bases and J shed 1 base, with 7 bases lying between them. There are 13 residues in the CDR3. From germline, CDR1 is MNHEY and CDR2 SMNVEV (reference sequence). The CDR3 bases are TGTGCCAGCAGTTCCATCCCGAACACTGAAGCTTTCTTT. Amino acid sequence: CASSSIPNTEAFF.

The chain has TRBV6-1 and TRBJ2-1, with D possibly TRBD2 on 6 matching bases. Germline V gene data show CDR1 as MNHNS and CDR2 as SASEGT. CDR3 length equals 15 residues. The V and J ends lost 0 bases and 5 bases respectively, with 11 bases between them. This CDR3 reads CASSEAGGDNNEQFF. CDR3 nucleotide sequence: TGTGCCAGCAGTGAAGCGGGGGGAGATAACAATGAGCAGTTCTTC.

The J gene is TRBJ2-7, the V gene TRBV7-2; D is undetermined. The germline V gene has CDR1 SGHTA and CDR2 FQGNSA. V lost 2 bases to trimming and J lost 1 base, with 0 bases between them. The CDR3 extends over 11 amino acids. The DNA of the CDR3 is TGTGCCAGCAGCTTATCCTACGAGCAGTACTTC. It yields the protein CASSLSYEQYF.

The CDR3 region has the DNA TGTGCCATCAGTGAGGGACCTTACTATGGCTACACCTTC. Its protein product is CAISEGPYYGYTF. The chain has TRBV10-3 and TRBJ1-2; no clear D gene. The V gene lost 2 bases and the J gene lost 3 bases, with 7 bases spanning the gap. This CDR3 is built from 13 residues. Germline V gene lookup returns CDR1 ENHRY and CDR2 SYGVKD.

This clone appeared a single time. V gene TRBV2 combines with J gene TRBJ2-7, with D maybe TRBD2 (5 bases). CDR1 SNHLY and CDR2 FYNNEI come from the germline V gene. Deletions cut 11 bases from V and 0 bases from J, with 14 bases between. This CDR3 contains 13 residues. The CDR3 sequence: CAATGENSYEQYF. CDR3 coding DNA: TGTGCCGCAACCGGGGAAAACTCCTACGAGCAGTACTTC.

V is TRBV2 and J is TRBJ2-7; 9 bases align to TRBD2. With 7 bases clipped from V and 0 bases from J, the junction kept 7 bases outside the gene matches. CDR1 is SNHLY and CDR2 is FYNNEI in the germline V gene. CDR3 length: 15 amino acids. The CDR3 coding sequence is TGTGCCAGCACCGAAGAGGGACTAGCCTCCTACGAGCAGTACTTC. Its protein product is CASTEEGLASYEQYF.

V usage is TRBV7-8 and J usage is TRBJ2-7; D remains ambiguous. Deletions cut 5 bases from V and 4 bases from J, with 12 bases between. This CDR3 region has 13 residues. The V gene's germline CDR1 is SGHVS and CDR2 FQNEAQ. This CDR3 reads CASSRSPEYEQYF. As DNA, the CDR3 is TGTGCCAGCAGCCGAAGTCCCGAATACGAGCAGTACTTC.

V gene TRBV18 combines with J gene TRBJ1-5, with unresolved D. Trimming shortened V by 4 bases and J by 10 bases, and 14 bases separated the two germline ends. This CDR3 comprises 13 residues. Germline CDR1 KGHSH, CDR2 LQKENI. CDR3 sequence reads: CASSQVESNPQHF. CDR3 DNA sequence: TGTGCCAGCTCACAGGTAGAATCGAATCCCCAGCATTTT.

The chain has TRBV7-6 and TRBJ2-5; TRBD1 agrees at 9 bases. Germline trimming cut 4 bases from V and 7 bases from J; bases unmatched to any gene: 7. This CDR3 comprises 14 residues. Germline lookup yields CDR1 SGHVS and CDR2 FNYEAQ. The chain's CDR3 is CASSSGQGKLTQYF. CDR3 in DNA: TGTGCCAGCAGCTCAGGACAGGGGAAGCTGACCCAGTACTTC.